These 11 T cell receptor beta chains were all obtained from the same sample, sequenced in a study of T cells in Graves' hyperthyroidism and ophthalmopathy. RNA transcripts gave rise to amplified TCR beta CDR3 regions. The study used the HTBI primer set for a first-round RT-PCR of the TCR CDR3. TCRdb re-analysed the multiplex PCR reads in MiXCR, keeping a single row per CDR3 protein. The sample consists of some 350,000 distinct CDR3 sequences, about a fifth of them appearing once. The source material was blood. Every receptor here comes from a woman aged 18-35 years with Graves' hyperthyroidism.

The table lists this clonotype with many counts. The chain is built from TRBV24-1 and TRBJ2-2; possibly TRBD1 or TRBD2 for D (5 bases each). Trimming removed 9 bases at V and 4 bases at J, with 11 bases between. From germline, CDR1 is KGHDR and CDR2 SFDVKD. This CDR3 has 13 amino acids. The chain's CDR3 is CATQPGTTGELFF. The CDR3 DNA sequence: TGTGCCACCCAACCGGGGACCACCGGGGAGCTGTTTTTT.

This clonotype was counted at least ten times. This sequence joins TRBV6-5 and TRBJ2-7, with D tentatively TRBD1 (6 bases). The V end was cut by 10 bases, the J end by 0 bases, with 10 bases between. Per germline, CDR1 MNHEY and CDR2 SVGAGI. This CDR3 is 12 amino acids long. The CDR3 loop reads CATGQTSYEQYF. CDR3 DNA sequence: TGTGCCACCGGACAGACCTCCTACGAGCAGTACTTC.

In DNA form, the CDR3 reads TGTGCCAGCTCACCGGGACAGGATCGACTAAACACCGGGGAGCTGTTTTTT. Amino acid sequence: CASSPGQDRLNTGELFF. This chain uses TRBV18 with TRBJ2-2; 8 positions match TRBD1. With V trimmed by 3 bases and J by 2 bases, 8 bases remained unmatched. In germline, CDR1 is KGHSH, CDR2 LQKENI. The CDR3 sequence is 17 residues long. The whole variable domain, filled in from reference TRBV18 and TRBJ2-2, reads NAGVMQNPRHLVRRRGQEARLRCSPMKGHSHVYWYRQLPEEGLKFMVYLQKENIIDESGMPKERFSAEFPKEGPSILRIQQVVRGDSAAYFCASSPGQDRLNTGELFFGEGSRLTVL.

The table lists this clonotype with many counts. A much larger clone lies one base from this, so it may be a read error. J is TRBJ1-2 and V is TRBV28, with 9 bases aligning to TRBD1. The CDR3 runs 15 residues. The V gene's germline CDR1 is MDHEN and CDR2 SYDVKM. In nucleotides, the CDR3 is TGTGCCAGCAGGGGGCTGGGACAGGGCAACTGTGGCTACACCTTC. This codes for CASRGLGQGNCGYTF.

In this sample, this clonotype turned up many times. The V gene is TRBV29-1, the J gene TRBJ2-7; D ambiguous. CDR1 and CDR2 (germline): SQVTM, ANQGSEA. Trimming took off 3 bases at V and 3 bases at J, with 6 bases between the two ends. This CDR3 comprises 11 residues. The CDR3 protein is CSVDTGYEQYF. The CDR3 coding sequence is TGCAGCGTTGATACTGGCTACGAGCAGTACTTC.

The chain recombines TRBV12-3 or TRBV12-4 with TRBJ2-7; D is possibly TRBD1 (5 bases). This CDR3 region has 13 residues. V was shortened by 0 bases and J by 5 bases, with 8 bases between the two germline ends. CDR3 sequence reads: CASSLANRHEQYF. The CDR3 DNA reads as TGTGCCAGCAGTTTAGCGAACAGGCACGAGCAGTACTTC.

In nucleotides, the CDR3 is TGTGCCAGCAGGCGAAGGACGGAATTGATGACCGGGGAGCTGTTTTTT. Its translation is CASRRRTELMTGELFF. The chain links TRBV12-3 or TRBV12-4 to TRBJ2-2; unclear D gene. V was trimmed by 6 bases and J by 5 bases, leaving 19 bases between them. The CDR3 is made up of 16 amino acids.

This clonotype was recorded a few times. This chain joins TRBV12-3 or TRBV12-4 and TRBJ1-1, with D maybe TRBD1 (6 bases). V lost 5 bases and J 4 bases, leaving 8 bases between the germline ends. This CDR3 is 12 amino acids long. The CDR3 coding sequence is TGTGCCAGCAGTAGGACAGTCACTGAAGCTTTCTTT. Translated: CASSRTVTEAFF.

This clonotype was detected ten times or more. This chain uses TRBV19 with TRBJ2-2; TRBD2 is a possible D gene (5 bases). CDR3 size: 14 residues. Germline CDR1 and CDR2: LNHDA and SQIVND (reference sequence). Trimming removed 5 bases at V and 5 bases at J, with 12 bases between. The CDR3 DNA reads TGTGCCAGTAGTGGGCGGACGGGGACCGGGGAGCTGTTTTTT. As protein: CASSGRTGTGELFF.

This clonotype was detected ten times or more. CDR3 coding DNA: TGTGCCAGCAGCTTAGGTGCGGGGTTTGACCAAGAGACCCAGTACTTC. Its protein is CASSLGAGFDQETQYF. The rearrangement links TRBV7-2 to TRBJ2-5; D is perhaps TRBD2 (6 bases). The V gene lost 1 base and the J gene lost 0 bases, with 12 bases spanning the gap. The CDR3 spans 16 residues. Germline CDR1 reads SGHTA; CDR2 reads FQGNSA.

This clonotype has a count of ten or more. The V gene is TRBV7-8, the J gene TRBJ1-2; possibly TRBD1 for D (5 bases). Per the germline V gene, CDR1 is SGHVS and CDR2 is FQNEAQ. V lost 2 bases, J lost 13 bases, and 14 bases lay in between. The CDR3 loop spans 12 amino acids. The CDR3 DNA follows: TGTGCCAGCAGCTTATATCAGGGTTCAGGCACCTTC. It yields the protein CASSLYQGSGTF.